This T cell receptor (beta chain) was observed in a study of blood T cells in healthy people across ages. The CDR3 loop spans 12 amino acids. The V gene's germline CDR1 is DFQATT and CDR2 SNEGSKA (reference sequence). V dropped 1 base and J dropped 0 bases, with 2 bases sitting between them. PCR was performed a second time for 7 to 11 cycles using a sample-barcoded 5' primer and a J-beta primer mix. TCRdb re-derived calls from the 5' RACE reads in MiXCR, one entry per CDR3 protein. Among about 830,000 distinct CDR3 sequences listed, approximately 67% were seen once. Source material: blood. The chain recombines TRBV20-1 with TRBJ2-3; D not certain. This clonotype was obtained from a man younger than 45 in good health. The CDR3 spells CSARASTDTQYF. CDR3 in DNA: TGCAGTGCTAGAGCTAGCACAGATACGCAGTATTTT.